This TCR beta chain was profiled in a study of T-cell memory formation after mild COVID-19. Study-level information: TCR clusters showed largely donor specificity.

This clonotype has more than one count but fewer than ten. Antigen: not known. This CDR3 comprises 16 residues. V lost 4 bases and J lost 4; bases outside the gene matches: 6. Germline V gene sequence: CDR1 MGHDK, CDR2 SYGVNS. TCRdb re-analysed the 5' RACE reads in MiXCR, keeping a single row per CDR3 protein. The sample yields hundreds of thousands of distinct CDR3 sequences, roughly 18% seen once. Overall study findings and caveats: Clonal second-wave expansions that peaked on day 37 had unconfirmed SARS-CoV-2 specificity. Clones that got smaller from day 15 to 85 had even CD4/CD8, while clones growing later tipped toward CD4+.

Sequenced material: PBMCs or a T cell subset sorted from them (not recorded which). The V gene is TRBV25-1, the J gene TRBJ2-3, with 12 bases lining up with TRBD1. The sequence derives from a man between 18 and 29 years old who had mild COVID-19 (a few samples of this study predate the infection). Cell type and time point are not known. The DNA for the CDR3 is TGTGCCAGCAGTGGTCCCGGGACAGGGGGCGCAGATACGCAGTATTTT. Its protein is CASSGPGTGGADTQYF.